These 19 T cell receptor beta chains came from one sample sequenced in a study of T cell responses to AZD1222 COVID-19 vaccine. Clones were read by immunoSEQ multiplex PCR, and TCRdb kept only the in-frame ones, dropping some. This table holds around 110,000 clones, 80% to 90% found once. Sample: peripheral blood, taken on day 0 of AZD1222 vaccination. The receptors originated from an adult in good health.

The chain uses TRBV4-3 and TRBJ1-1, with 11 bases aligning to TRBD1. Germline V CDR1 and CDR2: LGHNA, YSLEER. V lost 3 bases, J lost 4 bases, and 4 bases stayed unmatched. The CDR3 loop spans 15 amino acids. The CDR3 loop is CASSHGQGAGTEAFF. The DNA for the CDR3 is TGCGCCAGCAGCCATGGACAGGGGGCGGGCACTGAAGCTTTCTTT.

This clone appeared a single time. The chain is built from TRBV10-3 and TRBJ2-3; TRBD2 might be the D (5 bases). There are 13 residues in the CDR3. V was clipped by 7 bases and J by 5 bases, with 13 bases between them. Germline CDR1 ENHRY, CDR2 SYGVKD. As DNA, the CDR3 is TGTGCCATCACCGGGGAGTCGGGAGATACGCAGTATTTT. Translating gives CAITGESGDTQYF.

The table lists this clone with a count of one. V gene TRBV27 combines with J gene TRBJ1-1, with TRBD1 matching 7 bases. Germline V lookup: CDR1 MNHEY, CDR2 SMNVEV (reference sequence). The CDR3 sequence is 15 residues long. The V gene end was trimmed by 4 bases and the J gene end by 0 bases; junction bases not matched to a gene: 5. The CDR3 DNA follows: TGTGCCAGCAGTTCCCCAGGGGGAATGAACACTGAAGCTTTCTTT. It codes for CASSSPGGMNTEAFF.

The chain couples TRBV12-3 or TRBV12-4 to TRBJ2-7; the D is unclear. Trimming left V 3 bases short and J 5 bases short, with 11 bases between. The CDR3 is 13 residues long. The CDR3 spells CASSFSFTNEQYF. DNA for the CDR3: TGTGCCAGCAGTTTTTCGTTTACGAACGAGCAGTACTTC.

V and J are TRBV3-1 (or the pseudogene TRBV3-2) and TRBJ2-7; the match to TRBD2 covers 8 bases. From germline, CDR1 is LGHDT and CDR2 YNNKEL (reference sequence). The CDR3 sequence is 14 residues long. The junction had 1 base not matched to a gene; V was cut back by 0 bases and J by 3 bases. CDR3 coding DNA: TGTGCCAGCAGCCAAGAAGGGACTAGCTACGAGCAGTACTTC. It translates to CASSQEGTSYEQYF.

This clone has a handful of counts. The CDR3 nucleotides are TGTGCCAGCAGCAAAACGGGGAATATTGAAGCTTTCTTT. Translating gives CASSKTGNIEAFF. The rearrangement joins TRBV6-5 to TRBJ1-1, with D unclear. Germline CDR1 is MNHEY and CDR2 is SVGAGI. This CDR3 is built from 13 residues. Trimming pared 6 bases from V and 7 bases from J, leaving 15 bases between.

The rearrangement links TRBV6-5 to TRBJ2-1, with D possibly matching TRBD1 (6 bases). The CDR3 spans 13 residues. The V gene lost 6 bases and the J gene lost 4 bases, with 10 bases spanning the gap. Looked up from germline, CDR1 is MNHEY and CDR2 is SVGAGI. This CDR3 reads CASRPGQYNEQFF. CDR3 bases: TGTGCCAGCAGGCCCGGACAGTACAATGAGCAGTTCTTC.

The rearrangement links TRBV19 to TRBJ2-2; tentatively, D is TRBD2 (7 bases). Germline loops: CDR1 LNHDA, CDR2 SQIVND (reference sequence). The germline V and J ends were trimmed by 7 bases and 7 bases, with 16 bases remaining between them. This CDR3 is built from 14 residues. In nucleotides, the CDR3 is TGTGCCAGTACTCTCGGGGGGCCCGGCGGGGAGCTGTTTTTT. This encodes CASTLGGPGGELFF.

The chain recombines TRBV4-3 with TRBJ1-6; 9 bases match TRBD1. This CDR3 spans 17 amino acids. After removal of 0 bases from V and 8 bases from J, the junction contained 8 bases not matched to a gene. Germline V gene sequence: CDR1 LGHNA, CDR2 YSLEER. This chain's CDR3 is CASSQDRQGGNYSPLHF. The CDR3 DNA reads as TGCGCCAGCAGCCAAGATAGACAGGGGGGCAATTATTCACCCCTCCACTTT.

This CDR3 is CASSLKKNTEAFF. The CDR3 DNA reads as TGTGCCAGCAGTTTGAAGAAGAACACTGAAGCTTTCTTT. The rearrangement uses TRBV12-3 or TRBV12-4 and TRBJ1-1; D is uncertain. This CDR3 contains 13 residues. With 3 bases removed from V and 1 base from J, the gap between germline ends came to 6 bases.

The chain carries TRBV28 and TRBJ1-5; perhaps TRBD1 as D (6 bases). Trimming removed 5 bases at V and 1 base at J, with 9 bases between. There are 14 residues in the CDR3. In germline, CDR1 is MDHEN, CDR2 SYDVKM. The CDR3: CASSRTGSNQPQHF. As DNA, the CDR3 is TGTGCCAGCAGTCGTACAGGGAGCAATCAGCCCCAGCATTTT.

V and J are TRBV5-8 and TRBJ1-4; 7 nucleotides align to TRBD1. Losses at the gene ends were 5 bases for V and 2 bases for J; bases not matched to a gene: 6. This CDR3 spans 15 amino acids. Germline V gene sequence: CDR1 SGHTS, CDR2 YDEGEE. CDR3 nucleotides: TGTGCCAGCAGTTTAGGGGGCTCGACTAATGAAAAACTGTTTTTT. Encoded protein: CASSLGGSTNEKLFF.

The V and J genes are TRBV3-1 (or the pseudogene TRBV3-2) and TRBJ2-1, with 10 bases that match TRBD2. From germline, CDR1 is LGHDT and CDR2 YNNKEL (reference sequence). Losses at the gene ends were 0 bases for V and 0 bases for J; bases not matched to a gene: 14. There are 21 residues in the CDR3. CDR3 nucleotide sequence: TGTGCCAGCAGCCAAGACCCCCGGACTAGCGGAGGCCCTAGCTCCTACAATGAGCAGTTCTTC. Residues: CASSQDPRTSGGPSSYNEQFF.

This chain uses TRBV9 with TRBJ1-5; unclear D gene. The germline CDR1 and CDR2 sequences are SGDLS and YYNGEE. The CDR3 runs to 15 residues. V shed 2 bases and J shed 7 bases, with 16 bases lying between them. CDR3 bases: TGTGCCAGCAGCGTTAATTGGTTTCGAGACCAGCCCCAGCATTTT. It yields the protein CASSVNWFRDQPQHF.

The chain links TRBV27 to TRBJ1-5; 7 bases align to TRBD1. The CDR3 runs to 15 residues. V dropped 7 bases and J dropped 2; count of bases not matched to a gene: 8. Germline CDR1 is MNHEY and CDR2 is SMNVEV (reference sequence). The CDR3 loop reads CASTPTGRGNQPQHF. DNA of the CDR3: TGTGCCAGCACCCCGACAGGGAGAGGCAATCAGCCCCAGCATTTT.

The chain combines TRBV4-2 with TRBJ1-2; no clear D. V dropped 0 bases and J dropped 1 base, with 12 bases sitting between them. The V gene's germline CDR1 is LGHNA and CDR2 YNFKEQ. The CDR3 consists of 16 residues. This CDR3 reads CASSQDFGRNNYGYTF. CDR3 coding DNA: TGTGCCAGCAGCCAAGATTTCGGACGGAATAACTATGGCTACACCTTC.

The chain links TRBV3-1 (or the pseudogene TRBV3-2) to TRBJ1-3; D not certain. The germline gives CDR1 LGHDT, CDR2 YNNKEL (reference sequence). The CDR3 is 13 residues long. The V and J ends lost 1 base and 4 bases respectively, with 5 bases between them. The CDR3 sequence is CASSQVRGNTIYF. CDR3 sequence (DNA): TGTGCCAGCAGCCAAGTTAGGGGAAACACCATATATTTT.

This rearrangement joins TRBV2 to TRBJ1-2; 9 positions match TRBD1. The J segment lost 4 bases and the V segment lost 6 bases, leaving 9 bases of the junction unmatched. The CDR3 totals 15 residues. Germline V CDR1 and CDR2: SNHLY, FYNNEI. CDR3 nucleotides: TGTGCCAGCAGCGGACCCGGGACAGGGATCTATGGCTACACCTTC. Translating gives CASSGPGTGIYGYTF.

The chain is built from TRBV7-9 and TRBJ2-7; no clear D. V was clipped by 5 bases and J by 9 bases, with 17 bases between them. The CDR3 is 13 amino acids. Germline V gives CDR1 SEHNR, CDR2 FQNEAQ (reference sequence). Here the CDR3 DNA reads TGTGCCAGCAGCGCCTCCGGCCAAACCGCGCAGTACTTC. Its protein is CASSASGQTAQYF.